These T cell receptor beta chains were read from a single sample in a study of blood T cell repertoires in COVID-19. Profiling relied on immunoSEQ multiplex PCR, and the TCRdb table lists in-frame clones only, not all of them. Here the sample spans roughly 230,000 clones, around 92% being singletons. The sample taken for sequencing was PBMCs or T cells enriched from blood (not recorded which). The receptors originated from a woman in her 30s with acute COVID-19. CDR3s include the opening cysteine and the closing phenylalanine or tryptophan. The D gene is left open where the match is weak. Clone size is shown for a subset of rows, as once, few, many or a class of expanded clone.

TRBJ2-3 16 TRBD2 TRBV3-1/TRBV3-2 - CASSSGTSGVTDTQYF TGTGCCAGCAGCTCCGGGACTAGCGGGGTGACAGATACGCAGTATTTT
TRBJ1-2 13 - TRBV9 - CASSVAGNYGYTF TGTGCCAGCAGCGTAGCAGGGAACTATGGCTACACCTTC
TRBJ2-3 14 TRBD1 TRBV7-3 - CASSLGQGRDTQYF TGTGCCAGCAGCCTGGGACAGGGGAGGGATACGCAGTATTTT
TRBJ1-1 11 - TRBV29-1 - CSAEIYTEAFF TGCAGCGCTGAAATCTACACTGAAGCTTTCTTT
TRBJ1-1 14 - TRBV2 - CASSGRTANTEAFF TGTGCCAGCAGTGGGAGGACGGCGAACACTGAAGCTTTCTTT
TRBJ2-5 11 - TRBV20-1 - CSAISQETQYF TGCAGTGCTATCAGCCAAGAGACCCAGTACTTC
TRBJ2-7 12 TRBD1 TRBV7-9 - CASTPGGYEQYF TGTGCCAGTACTCCAGGGGGCTACGAGCAGTACTTC
TRBJ1-5 16 - TRBV7-2 - CASTAAPGWNRQPQHF TGTGCCAGCACCGCGGCCCCGGGATGGAATCGTCAGCCCCAGCATTTT
TRBJ1-6 13 - TRBV19 once CASSIMGNSPLHF TGTGCCAGTAGTATCATGGGCAATTCACCCCTCCACTTT
TRBJ1-2 14 - TRBV20-1 - CSASGVRGTSGYTF TGCAGTGCTAGTGGTGTCAGGGGCACGTCGGGCTACACCTTC
TRBJ1-5 15 TRBD1 TRBV11-2 - CASSWGTDSNQPQHF TGTGCCAGCAGCTGGGGGACAGATAGCAATCAGCCCCAGCATTTT
TRBJ2-7 16 - TRBV28 - CASSYGYGGRRPEQYF TGTGCCAGCAGTTATGGCTACGGGGGGCGGAGACCCGAGCAGTACTTC
TRBJ1-2 16 TRBD1 TRBV6-1 - CASSEMGTGGDYGYTF TGTGCCAGCAGTGAAATGGGGACAGGGGGCGACTATGGCTACACCTTC
TRBJ1-3 15 - TRBV6-5 - CASSYSLRSGNTIYF TGTGCCAGCAGTTACTCCCTCCGCTCTGGAAACACCATATATTTT
TRBJ1-2 14 TRBD1 TRBV7-9 - CASSLGQGANGYTF TGTGCCAGCAGCTTAGGGCAGGGGGCGAATGGCTACACCTTC
TRBJ2-7 14 TRBD1 TRBV6-5 - CATAPGQGIYEQYF TGTGCCACAGCCCCGGGACAGGGGATTTACGAGCAGTACTTC
TRBJ2-7 16 - TRBV7-2 - CASSLLSTEELGEQYF TGTGCCAGCAGCTTACTTAGTACGGAGGAGTTGGGCGAGCAGTACTTC
TRBJ1-4 15 TRBD1 TRBV2 - CASSSLGTDNEKLFF TGTGCCAGCTCTTCCCTGGGGACAGATAATGAAAAACTGTTTTTT
TRBJ2-2 12 - TRBV7-8 - CASSPYTGELFF TGTGCCAGCAGCCCATACACCGGGGAGCTGTTTTTT
TRBJ1-1 17 TRBD1 TRBV14 - CASSQVLRTGWNTEAFF TGTGCCAGCAGCCAAGTCCTGAGGACAGGGTGGAACACTGAAGCTTTCTTT
TRBJ2-1 16 - TRBV10-1 once CASSDSSASSYNEQFF TGCGCCAGCAGTGATAGCTCGGCCAGCTCCTACAATGAGCAGTTCTTC
TRBJ2-7 15 TRBD1 TRBV5-1 - CASSLGDRGTYEQYF TGCGCCAGCAGCTTGGGGGACAGGGGGACTTACGAGCAGTACTTC
TRBJ2-5 16 TRBD2 TRBV15 - CATSRVPSGAQETQYF TGTGCCACCAGCAGAGTTCCTAGCGGGGCCCAAGAGACCCAGTACTTC
TRBJ2-1 16 TRBD1 TRBV9 once CASSTLRDRGRSEQFF TGTGCCAGCAGCACCCTCCGGGACAGGGGGCGAAGTGAGCAGTTCTTC
TRBJ1-2 15 - TRBV3-1/TRBV3-2 - CASSQGTEANYGYTF TGTGCCAGCAGCCAAGGTACAGAAGCTAACTATGGCTACACCTTC